This is a list of T cell receptor beta chains from one sample in a study of T cells after yellow fever vaccination. TCRdb re-called the 5' RACE reads through MiXCR, storing one row per CDR3 protein. The sample lists just under 600,000 distinct CDR3 sequences; roughly 14% were seen once. Sequenced here: PBMCs, sampled on the day of the yellow fever booster vaccination. The receptors come from a man between 25 and 39 years old who received the YFV17D yellow fever vaccine. Each CDR3 is given with its conserved first and last residue. Fields, in order: D gene, CDR3 length, J gene, V gene, clone size, CDR3 protein, CDR3 DNA. D genes are given only for firm matches. Size is stated for part of the rows, as once, few or many counts, or as a class when the clone is expanded.

>-|15|TRBJ2-1|TRBV10-3|-
CAISDARFHHNEQFF
TGTGCCATCAGTGATGCCAGATTCCACCATAATGAGCAGTTCTTC
>-|15|TRBJ2-1|TRBV19|-
CASGGSTGGYNEQFF
TGTGCCAGTGGCGGGTCGACTGGAGGCTACAATGAGCAGTTCTTC
>TRBD2|14|TRBJ2-3|TRBV30|-
CAWSVEGGIDTQYF
TGTGCCTGGAGTGTCGAGGGAGGGATAGATACGCAGTATTTT
>-|15|TRBJ2-3|TRBV19|few
CASSRSRDHTDTQYF
TGTGCCAGTAGTAGGAGCCGGGACCACACAGATACGCAGTATTTT
>-|15|TRBJ2-5|TRBV20-1|-
CSARVPGTSQETQYF
TGCAGTGCTAGAGTCCCCGGGACTTCTCAAGAGACCCAGTACTTC
>-|14|TRBJ1-1|TRBV12-3/TRBV12-4|-
CASSTSGVNTEAFF
TGTGCCAGCTCTACCTCAGGGGTGAACACTGAAGCTTTCTTT
>-|11|TRBJ2-7|TRBV20-1|many
CSARQLYEQYF
TGCAGTGCAAGACAACTCTACGAGCAGTACTTC
>TRBD1|14|TRBJ1-2|TRBV5-1|few
CASSLGQGALGYTF
TGCGCCAGCAGCTTGGGACAGGGGGCCCTTGGCTACACCTTC
>-|15|TRBJ2-5|TRBV3-1|-
CASSHHQAVPETQYF
TGTGCCAGCAGCCACCATCAAGCCGTCCCAGAGACCCAGTACTTC
>TRBD2|17|TRBJ2-3|TRBV20-1|many
CSARLADARRSTDTQYF
TGCAGTGCAAGACTAGCGGATGCTCGAAGGAGCACAGATACGCAGTATTTT
>-|14|TRBJ2-7|TRBV5-1|few
CASSLASTSYEQYF
TGCGCCAGCAGCTTGGCCTCGACCTCCTACGAGCAGTACTTC
>TRBD2|17|TRBJ2-1|TRBV5-1|-
CASSSDLLAGSYNEQFF
TGCGCCAGCAGCTCGGACTTACTAGCGGGTTCCTACAATGAGCAGTTCTTC
>TRBD1|14|TRBJ1-1|TRBV15|few
CATSSYNRGEGAFF
TGTGCCACCAGCAGCTATAACAGGGGGGAAGGAGCTTTCTTT
>-|12|TRBJ2-7|TRBV5-1|-
CASRGAGVQQYF
TGCGCCAGCAGGGGCGCAGGGGTCCAGCAGTACTTC
>-|15|TRBJ2-5|TRBV6-2/TRBV6-3|-
CASSYMGGPVETQYF
TGTGCCAGCAGTTATATGGGGGGCCCGGTTGAGACCCAGTACTTC
>-|15|TRBJ2-3|TRBV28|few
CASSTRVYSTDTQYF
TGTGCCAGCAGCACGCGGGTGTATAGCACAGATACGCAGTATTTT
>-|18|TRBJ1-6|TRBV18|-
CASLPNNEGRSYNSPLHF
TGTGCCAGCTTACCGAATAATGAGGGACGATCCTATAATTCACCCCTCCACTTT
>TRBD2|16|TRBJ2-3|TRBV6-2/TRBV6-3|few
CASSRLAGPSTDTQYF
TGTGCCAGCAGTCGACTAGCGGGGCCTAGCACAGATACGCAGTATTTT
>-|13|TRBJ2-1|TRBV10-3|-
CAISGTASGEQFF
TGTGCCATCAGCGGGACTGCCTCCGGTGAGCAGTTCTTC
>-|14|TRBJ2-5|TRBV20-1|many
CSASSPERGETQYF
TGCAGTGCTAGTAGCCCAGAGAGGGGGGAGACCCAGTACTTC
>TRBD1|15|TRBJ1-5|TRBV12-3/TRBV12-4|many
CASSGDRVSNQPQHF
TGTGCCAGCAGTGGGGACAGGGTTAGCAATCAGCCCCAGCATTTT
>-|19|TRBJ2-6|TRBV14|-
CASSQDVKTALSGANVLTF
TGTGCCAGCAGCCAAGATGTAAAAACAGCCCTCTCTGGGGCCAACGTCCTGACTTTC
>TRBD1|14|TRBJ2-1|TRBV27|many
CASSYRGRLPEQFF
TGTGCCAGCAGTTACAGGGGGCGACTGCCTGAGCAGTTCTTC
>-|14|TRBJ2-1|TRBV19|-
CASSDYLVDNEQFF
TGTGCCAGTTCGGACTACCTCGTCGACAATGAGCAGTTCTTC
>-|13|TRBJ2-3|TRBV10-3|few
CAIRLAGTDTQYF
TGTGCCATCAGACTTGCGGGGACAGATACGCAGTATTTT
>TRBD2|20|TRBJ2-1|TRBV4-1|few
CASSQTAAREALSSYNEQFF
TGCGCCAGCAGCCAGACGGCTGCACGGGAGGCCCTTAGCTCCTACAATGAGCAGTTCTTC
>TRBD1|16|TRBJ2-2|TRBV7-6|-
CASSLGAGGVDGELFF
TGTGCCAGCAGCTTAGGGGCAGGGGGCGTTGACGGGGAGCTGTTTTTT
>TRBD2|15|TRBJ2-7|TRBV12-3/TRBV12-4|-
CASSRTSGNSYEQYF
TGTGCCAGCAGCCGTACTAGCGGAAACTCCTACGAGCAGTACTTC
>-|14|TRBJ2-2|TRBV20-1|few
CSAPPGGMTGELFF
TGCAGTGCTCCCCCAGGGGGGATGACCGGGGAGCTGTTTTTT
>-|12|TRBJ1-2|TRBV3-1|-
CASSQAGYGYTF
TGTGCCAGCAGCCAAGCCGGTTATGGCTACACCTTC
>TRBD1|16|TRBJ2-7|TRBV5-1|-
CASSSRTGGGIYEQYF
TGCGCCAGCAGCTCGCGAACAGGGGGAGGAATCTACGAGCAGTACTTC
>-|13|TRBJ2-1|TRBV27|few
CASSFSAKGEQFF
TGTGCCAGCAGTTTTTCCGCCAAGGGGGAGCAGTTCTTC
>TRBD2|16|TRBJ2-7|TRBV5-1|-
CASSFSPSSGSHEQYF
TGCGCCAGCAGCTTTTCCCCCTCTAGCGGGAGCCACGAGCAGTACTTC
>TRBD2|16|TRBJ2-1|TRBV2|-
CASSEEVLAGDNEQFF
TGTGCCAGCAGTGAAGAGGTACTAGCGGGAGACAATGAGCAGTTCTTC
>TRBD1|14|TRBJ1-5|TRBV10-3|many
CAISRDSSNQPQHF
TGTGCCATCAGTAGGGACAGCAGCAATCAGCCCCAGCATTTT
>-|15|TRBJ2-5|TRBV3-1|few
CASSQDSGHQETQYF
TGTGCCAGCAGCCAAGACTCAGGACACCAAGAGACCCAGTACTTC
>TRBD2|13|TRBJ2-1|TRBV30|few
CAWSVGLANEQFF
TGTGCCTGGAGCGTTGGACTAGCCAATGAGCAGTTCTTC
>TRBD2|16|TRBJ2-5|TRBV28|few
CASSFNLAGYQETQYF
TGTGCCAGCAGTTTTAATCTAGCGGGATACCAAGAGACCCAGTACTTC
>-|14|TRBJ2-5|TRBV20-1|-
CSASAQGYQETQYF
TGCAGTGCTAGTGCGCAGGGGTACCAAGAGACCCAGTACTTC
>-|15|TRBJ2-1|TRBV12-3/TRBV12-4|-
CASSLIAQGSNEQFF
TGTGCCAGCAGTTTGATCGCCCAGGGTTCAAATGAGCAGTTCTTC
>TRBD2|18|TRBJ2-3|TRBV9|-
CASSAPSGVFTSTDTQYF
TGTGCCAGCAGCGCCCCTAGCGGGGTGTTTACTAGCACAGATACGCAGTATTTT
>-|15|TRBJ1-2|TRBV5-5|few
CASSRGGRAEYGYTF
TGTGCCAGCAGCCGCGGTGGCAGGGCGGAGTATGGCTACACCTTC
>-|15|TRBJ1-4|TRBV5-1|-
CASSTRQHPDEKLFF
TGCGCCAGCAGCACAAGACAGCACCCCGATGAAAAACTGTTTTTT
>-|13|TRBJ2-3|TRBV4-3|few
CASSQVQGNTQYF
TGCGCCAGCAGCCAAGTTCAGGGAAATACGCAGTATTTT
>-|13|TRBJ1-1|TRBV7-9|-
CASERQENTEAFF
TGTGCCAGCGAGAGACAGGAGAACACTGAAGCTTTCTTT
>-|17|TRBJ2-3|TRBV9|few
CASSARPTTLSTDTQYF
TGTGCCAGCAGCGCCCGACCGACTACGCTTAGCACAGATACGCAGTATTTT
>TRBD2|15|TRBJ2-7|TRBV5-1|-
CASSLERLAGYEQYF
TGCGCCAGCAGCTTGGAGAGGCTAGCGGGCTACGAGCAGTACTTC
>-|12|TRBJ2-3|TRBV20-1|few
CSAMAAADTQYF
TGCAGTGCCATGGCAGCCGCAGATACGCAGTATTTT
>-|15|TRBJ2-1|TRBV6-1|-
CASSEGVGPYNEQFF
TGTGCCAGCAGTGAAGGGGTAGGCCCCTACAATGAGCAGTTCTTC